The present TCR beta chain was sequenced within a study of T-cell reconstitution after alpha-beta-depleted transplantation in children. Germline V gives CDR1 DFQATT, CDR2 SNEGSKA (reference sequence). The CDR3 is 18 residues long. V was shortened by 0 bases and J by 3 bases, with 18 bases between the two germline ends. This clonotype was counted many times. TCRbeta library preparation incorporated unique molecular identifiers. TCRdb called the PCR reads again in MiXCR, with one record for every CDR3 protein. The profile shows more than 200,000 distinct CDR3 sequences, approximately 9.8% of them singletons.

The chain carries TRBV20-1 and TRBJ1-6; possible D gene TRBD1, 5 bases. The source was PBMCs from the stem cell graft donor, collected from the stem cell graft. The clonotype originates from a human donor who donated a stem cell graft to a child with SCID. CDR3 bases: TGCAGTGCTAGAGATGGGGGGAACTCCCCAAACTATAATTCACCCCTCCACTTT. It translates to CSARDGGNSPNYNSPLHF.